This T cell receptor (beta chain) came from a study of cytomegalovirus exposure and HLA in healthy donors. With respect to this clone: At one end, the junction sequence differs from germline, possibly due to a read error.

Germline CDR1 is PRHDT and CDR2 is FYEKMQ (reference sequence). The CDR3 is 16 residues long. Generated by immunoSEQ multiplex PCR, the TCRdb table keeps only in-frame clones and is missing some. This table has under 150,000 clones, around 90% appearing once. The receptor's source is a man aged 18 to 30 in good health and CMV-seropositive. The chain uses TRBV13 and TRBJ1-2, with D possibly TRBD1 on 5 matching bases. The material sequenced was PBMCs. The DNA for the CDR3 is TGTGCCAGCAGCGTAGGAGGGGAGGGAACTAACTATGGCTACACCTTC. As protein: CASSVGGEGTNYGYTF.